These 25 T cell receptor beta chains were all obtained from the same sample, sequenced in a study of post-analysis software for immune sequencing data. Whole-study results and caveats: Patients showed TRBV5-6, TRBV5-1 and TRBV20-1 among five TRBV segments more frequent than in controls.

Antigens of these TCRs are unknown. Unique molecular identifiers were built into the TCR beta cDNA libraries. Via MiXCR, TCRdb re-called the PCR reads, giving one row per CDR3 protein. The sample shows 740,000 or so distinct CDR3 sequences, about 50% of them seen only once. Input material: blood. Receptor source: a girl aged 5-17 years with multiple sclerosis.

This clonotype was detected a few times. The V call is TRBV20-1, the J call TRBJ2-4; TRBD1 is a possible D gene (5 bases). This CDR3 has 16 residues. Per the germline V gene, CDR1 is DFQATT and CDR2 is SNEGSKA (reference sequence). With 0 bases removed from V and 0 bases from J, the gap between germline ends came to 12 bases. CDR3 protein: CSARDSMGLAKNIQYF. Here the CDR3 DNA reads TGCAGTGCTAGAGATAGTATGGGGCTAGCCAAAAACATTCAGTACTTC.

V and J are TRBV29-1 and TRBJ2-7; 11 bases match TRBD2. Germline V CDR1 and CDR2: SQVTM, ANQGSEA. V lost 6 bases to trimming and J lost 4 bases; unmatched junction nucleotides: 20. This CDR3 has 18 amino acids. The DNA for the CDR3 is TGCAGCGTAGCCGGGACTAGCGGCACAAGAGAGCGAGGGTACGAGCAGTACTTC. It is translated as CSVAGTSGTRERGYEQYF.

There are a few counts of this clonotype. This chain links TRBV30 with TRBJ1-2; D is ambiguous. The V end was cut by 2 bases, the J end by 3 bases, with 13 bases between. Germline-derived CDR1 and CDR2 are GTSNPN and SVGIG (reference sequence). The CDR3 consists of 14 residues. CDR3 in DNA: TGTGCCTGGAGTTTTGACCTCGGAGACTATGGCTACACCTTC. Protein product: CAWSFDLGDYGYTF.

V usage is TRBV20-1 and J usage is TRBJ1-1; D remains ambiguous. Looked up from germline, CDR1 is DFQATT and CDR2 is SNEGSKA (reference sequence). V lost 6 bases to trimming and J lost 0 bases, with 8 bases between them. The CDR3 is 12 amino acids. The CDR3 DNA reads TGCAGTGCCCCCACCATGAACACTGAAGCTTTCTTT. This translates into CSAPTMNTEAFF.

This clonotype was seen a handful of times. V gene TRBV5-1 combines with J gene TRBJ2-1, with D unresolved. Germline CDR1 reads SGHRS; CDR2 reads YFSETQ. The V gene lost 0 bases and the J gene lost 3 bases, with 7 bases spanning the gap. This CDR3 region has 14 residues. As DNA, the CDR3 is TGCGCCAGCAGCTTGGACAATAGCTACAATGAGCAGTTCTTC. This sequence encodes CASSLDNSYNEQFF.

The chain has TRBV18 and TRBJ2-7; 8 nucleotides align to TRBD2. This CDR3 spans 16 amino acids. The trim removed 3 bases at V and 4 bases at J, leaving 11 bases unmatched. Germline V gives CDR1 KGHSH, CDR2 LQKENI. DNA of the CDR3: TGTGCCAGCTCACCCTTCTATAGCGGGGTATCGTACGAGCAGTACTTC. Translation gives CASSPFYSGVSYEQYF.

This chain connects TRBV10-3 to TRBJ2-7; 9 bases are a match to TRBD2. Germline CDR1 and CDR2: ENHRY and SYGVKD. This CDR3 is built from 16 residues. V gave up 4 bases and J gave up 2 bases; unmatched junction bases: 9. CDR3 residues: CAISVGSGSITYEQYF. In nucleotides, the CDR3 is TGTGCCATCAGTGTTGGTAGCGGGAGCATTACCTACGAGCAGTACTTC.

The CDR3 nucleotides read TGTGCCAGCAGCTCGACAGGGGGCGCGGGGGGATTGGTCTACGAGCAGTACTTC. Amino acid sequence: CASSSTGGAGGLVYEQYF. V gene TRBV7-9 combines with J gene TRBJ2-7; 10 nucleotides line up with TRBD1. V trimming: 4 bases; J trimming: 3 bases; junction bases outside the gene matches: 15. The length of the CDR3 is 18 residues. Per germline, CDR1 SEHNR and CDR2 FQNEAQ (reference sequence).

This chain uses TRBV6-5 with TRBJ2-3; possibly TRBD2 for D (7 bases). Trimming left V 2 bases short and J 2 bases short, with 11 bases between. The CDR3 covers 15 residues. Germline values: CDR1 MNHEY, CDR2 SVGAGI. Written as DNA, the CDR3 is TGTGCCAGCAGTTACGCGGGGGCGGTCACAGATACGCAGTATTTT. Amino acid sequence: CASSYAGAVTDTQYF.

V gene TRBV20-1 combines with J gene TRBJ1-2; 9 bases fit TRBD1. V dropped 5 bases and J dropped 2; count of bases not matched to a gene: 6. The germline CDR1 and CDR2 sequences are DFQATT and SNEGSKA (reference sequence). This CDR3 comprises 14 residues. The CDR3, as DNA: TGCAGTGCTCAACAAGACAGGGGGAACTATGGCTACACCTTC. It encodes CSAQQDRGNYGYTF.

This clonotype was observed a few times. V gene TRBV6-1 combines with J gene TRBJ2-2; TRBD2 might be the D (5 bases). The CDR3 has 13 amino acids. The germline V and J ends were trimmed by 3 bases and 10 bases, with 12 bases remaining between them. Per the germline V gene, CDR1 is MNHNS and CDR2 is SASEGT. The CDR3 DNA sequence: TGTGCCAGCAGTGACCGGCCCCGGGAGGAGCTGTTTTTT. Translating gives CASSDRPREELFF.

The CDR3 is CSVARTEQETQYF. The CDR3 DNA sequence: TGCAGCGTTGCTAGGACAGAACAAGAGACCCAGTACTTC. This sequence joins TRBV29-1 and TRBJ2-5; D possibly corresponds to TRBD1 (6 bases). Trimming left V 4 bases short and J 2 bases short, with 11 bases between. CDR1 is SQVTM and CDR2 is ANQGSEA in the germline V gene. This CDR3 has 13 residues.

The rearrangement links TRBV4-1 to TRBJ1-5; TRBD1 matches 8 bases. Germline lookup yields CDR1 MGHRA and CDR2 YSYEKL. V lost 7 bases, J lost 7 bases, and 12 bases stayed unmatched. CDR3 size: 15 residues. In nucleotides, the CDR3 is TGCGCCAGCACCGTAACAGGGGGTCCAAAACAGCCCCAGCATTTT. This gives the protein CASTVTGGPKQPQHF.

The rearrangement links TRBV5-1 to TRBJ1-1, with 11 nucleotides matching TRBD1. This CDR3 has 15 amino acids. Trimming at V came to 3 bases and at J to 0 bases, leaving 1 base not matched to a gene. Per germline, CDR1 SGHRS and CDR2 YFSETQ. CDR3 loop: CASSSGQGVNTEAFF. The CDR3 nucleotides are TGCGCCAGCAGCTCGGGACAGGGGGTGAACACTGAAGCTTTCTTT. Full variable domain (missing parts from reference TRBV5-1 and TRBJ1-1): KAGVTQTPRYLIKTRGQQVTLSCSPISGHRSVSWYQQTPGQGLQFLFEYFSETQRNKGNFPGRFSGRQFSNSRSEMNVSTLELGDSALYLCASSSGQGVNTEAFFGQGTRLTVV.

This clonotype has only one observation. The chain carries TRBV12-3 or TRBV12-4 and TRBJ2-5, with D hard to call. Trimming removed 4 bases from V and 4 bases from J, with 10 bases in between. The CDR3 contains 13 residues. CDR3 loop: CASSYTDGETQYF. Written as DNA, the CDR3 is TGTGCCAGCAGTTATACCGATGGAGAGACCCAGTACTTC.

The chain links TRBV7-2 to TRBJ2-4; D remains ambiguous. Germline CDR1 SGHTA, CDR2 FQGNSA. The CDR3 has 15 amino acids. Trimming removed 1 base from V and 0 bases from J, with 7 bases in between. CDR3 region: CASSLVVLAKNIQYF. CDR3 bases: TGTGCCAGCAGCTTAGTGGTCCTAGCCAAAAACATTCAGTACTTC.

The DNA for the CDR3 is TGTGCCAGTAGTGGCCCGGGACAGGGGGAAGAGACCCAGTACTTC. Translated: CASSGPGQGEETQYF. This rearrangement joins TRBV19 to TRBJ2-5, with 11 bases identical to TRBD1. Germline CDR1 LNHDA, CDR2 SQIVND (reference sequence). With V trimmed by 5 bases and J by 3 bases, 5 bases remained unmatched. This CDR3 spans 15 amino acids.

The V and J genes are TRBV19 and TRBJ2-2, with TRBD2 matching 10 bases. The length of the CDR3 is 14 residues. J was trimmed by 6 bases and V by 5 bases; bases with no gene match: 3. Per germline, CDR1 LNHDA and CDR2 SQIVND (reference sequence). The CDR3 DNA is TGTGCCAGTAGTGCACTAGCGGGACCCGGGGAGCTGTTTTTT. Translation: CASSALAGPGELFF.

The chain is built from TRBV29-1 and TRBJ2-4; 7 nucleotides agree with TRBD2. The last part of the DNA fits TRBJ2-7 better; the J call may be wrong. The CDR3 runs to 14 residues. The germline V gene has CDR1 SQVTM and CDR2 ANQGSEA. The CDR3 DNA reads as TGCAGCGTTGAAATGGGAGGGAGTAACTACGAGCAGTACTTC. It is translated as CSVEMGGSNYEQYF.

Here the CDR3 reads CSAGTSGSTETQYF. The CDR3 DNA follows: TGCAGTGCCGGGACTAGCGGGAGTACTGAGACCCAGTACTTC. This sequence joins TRBV20-1 and TRBJ2-5; TRBD2 matches 14 bases. The CDR3 length is 14 residues. Losses at the gene ends were 6 bases for V and 5 bases for J; bases not matched to a gene: 5. Germline CDR1 DFQATT, CDR2 SNEGSKA (reference sequence).

The chain joins TRBV4-1 to TRBJ1-4; 8 bases line up with TRBD1. The germline gives CDR1 MGHRA, CDR2 YSYEKL. This CDR3 has 14 amino acids. Trimming at V came to 4 bases and at J to 4 bases, leaving 2 bases not matched to a gene. The CDR3 region has the DNA TGCGCCAGCAGCCCGGGACAGGTTAATGAAAAACTGTTTTTT. Amino acids: CASSPGQVNEKLFF.

This chain links TRBV29-1 with TRBJ2-1, with a weak D call TRBD2 (6 bases). This CDR3 has 16 residues. Germline V gene sequence: CDR1 SQVTM, CDR2 ANQGSEA. V gave up 6 bases and J gave up 8 bases, with 26 bases separating them. The CDR3: CSVSGPSPNSGDEQFF. CDR3 nucleotides: TGCAGCGTCTCCGGGCCTAGCCCGAATTCGGGGGATGAGCAGTTCTTC.

This chain connects TRBV7-8 to TRBJ2-3; D gene uncertain. Looked up from germline, CDR1 is SGHVS and CDR2 is FQNEAQ. The V end was cut by 5 bases, the J end by 1 base, with 25 bases between. The CDR3 is 19 amino acids. CDR3 sequence reads: CASSLSTLGYLRGTDTQYF. In nucleotides, the CDR3 is TGTGCCAGCAGCCTATCGACCTTGGGCTACTTGAGAGGCACAGATACGCAGTATTTT.

This clonotype was detected only a few times. The rearrangement links TRBV29-1 to TRBJ2-3; D remains unclear. The germline V and J ends were trimmed by 3 bases and 4 bases, with 8 bases remaining between them. Germline-derived CDR1 and CDR2 are SQVTM and ANQGSEA. The CDR3 spans 12 residues. The CDR3 DNA follows: TGCAGCGTTGATTCGAGCGCAGATACGCAGTATTTT. Encoded protein: CSVDSSADTQYF.

The chain recombines TRBV20-1 with TRBJ2-3; 8 bases agree with TRBD2. The V gene's germline CDR1 is DFQATT and CDR2 SNEGSKA (reference sequence). CDR3 length: 14 residues. The trim removed 5 bases at V and 0 bases at J, leaving 4 bases unmatched. The CDR3 region is CSALSGGSTDTQYF. The CDR3 DNA reads TGCAGTGCTTTAAGCGGGGGCAGCACAGATACGCAGTATTTT.